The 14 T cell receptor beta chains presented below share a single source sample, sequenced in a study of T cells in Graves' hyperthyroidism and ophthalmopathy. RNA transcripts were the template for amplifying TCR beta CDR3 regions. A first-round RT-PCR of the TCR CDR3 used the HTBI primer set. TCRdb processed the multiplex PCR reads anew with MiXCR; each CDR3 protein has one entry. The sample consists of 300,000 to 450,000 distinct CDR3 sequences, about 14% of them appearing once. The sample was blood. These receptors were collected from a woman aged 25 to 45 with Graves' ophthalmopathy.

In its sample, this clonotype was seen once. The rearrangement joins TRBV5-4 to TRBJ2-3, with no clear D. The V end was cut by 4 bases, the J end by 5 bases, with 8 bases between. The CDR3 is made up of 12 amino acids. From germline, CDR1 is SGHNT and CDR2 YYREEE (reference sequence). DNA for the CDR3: TGTGCCAGCAGCCTACAGCAAGATACGCAGTATTTT. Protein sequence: CASSLQQDTQYF.

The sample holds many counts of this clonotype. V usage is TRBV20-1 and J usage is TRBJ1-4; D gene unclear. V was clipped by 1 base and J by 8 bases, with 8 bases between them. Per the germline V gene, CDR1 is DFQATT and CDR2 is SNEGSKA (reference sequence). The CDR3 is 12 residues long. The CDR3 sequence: CSARVLGEKLFF. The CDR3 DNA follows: TGCAGTGCTAGAGTCCTGGGGGAAAAACTGTTTTTT.

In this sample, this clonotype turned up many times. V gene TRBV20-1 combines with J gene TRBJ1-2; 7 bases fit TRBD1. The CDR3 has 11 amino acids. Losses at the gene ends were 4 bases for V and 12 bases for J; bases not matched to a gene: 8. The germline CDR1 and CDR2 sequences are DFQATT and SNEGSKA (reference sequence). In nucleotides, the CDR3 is TGCAGTGCTACAAAACAGGGGCACAACACCTTC. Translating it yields CSATKQGHNTF.

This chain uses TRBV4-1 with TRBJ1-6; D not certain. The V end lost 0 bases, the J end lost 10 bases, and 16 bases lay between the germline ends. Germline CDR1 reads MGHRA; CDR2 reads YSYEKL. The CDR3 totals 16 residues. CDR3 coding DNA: TGCGCCAGCAGCCAAGACGTCTGGGTCGTAGGCTCACCCCTCCACTTT. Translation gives CASSQDVWVVGSPLHF.

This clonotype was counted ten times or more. As DNA, the CDR3 is TGTGCCAGCAGGGGGACAGGGCGAGGCTACACCTTC. Translating it yields CASRGTGRGYTF. This chain joins TRBV28 and TRBJ1-2; 9 bases are shared with TRBD1. Germline V lookup: CDR1 MDHEN, CDR2 SYDVKM. V shed 6 bases, J shed 8 bases, and the junction held 4 bases outside the gene matches. The CDR3 is 12 residues long.

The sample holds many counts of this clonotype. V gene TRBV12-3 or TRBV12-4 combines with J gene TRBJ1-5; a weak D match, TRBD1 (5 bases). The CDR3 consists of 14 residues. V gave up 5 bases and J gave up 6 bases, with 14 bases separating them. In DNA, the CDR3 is TGTGCCAGCAGTCTAACAGGAGACAGTCAGCCCCAGCATTTT. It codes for CASSLTGDSQPQHF.

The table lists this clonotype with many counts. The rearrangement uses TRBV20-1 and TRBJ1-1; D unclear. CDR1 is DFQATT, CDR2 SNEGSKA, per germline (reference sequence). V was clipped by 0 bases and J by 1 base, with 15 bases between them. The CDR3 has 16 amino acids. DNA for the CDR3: TGCAGTGCTAGAGAGGGTGGACGGTTAGCGAACACTGAAGCTTTCTTT. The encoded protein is CSAREGGRLANTEAFF.

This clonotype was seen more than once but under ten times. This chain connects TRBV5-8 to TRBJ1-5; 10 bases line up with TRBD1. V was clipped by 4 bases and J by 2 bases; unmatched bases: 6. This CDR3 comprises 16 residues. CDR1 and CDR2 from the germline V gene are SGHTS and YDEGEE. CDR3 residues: CASSDDRGPGNQPQHF. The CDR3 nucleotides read TGTGCCAGCAGCGATGACAGGGGGCCCGGCAATCAGCCCCAGCATTTT.

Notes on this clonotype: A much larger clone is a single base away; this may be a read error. CDR3 region: CASSFQETCEQYF. The CDR3 DNA follows: TGTGCCAGCAGTTTTCAGGAGACCTGCGAGCAGTACTTC. This rearrangement joins TRBV12-3 or TRBV12-4 to TRBJ2-7; D gene ambiguous. This CDR3 is built from 13 residues. Trimming removed 3 bases at V and 6 bases at J, with 12 bases between.

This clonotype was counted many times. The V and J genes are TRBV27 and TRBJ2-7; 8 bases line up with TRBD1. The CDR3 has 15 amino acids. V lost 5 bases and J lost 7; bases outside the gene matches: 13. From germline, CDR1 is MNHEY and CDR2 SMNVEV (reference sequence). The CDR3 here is CASSPQGAAPEEQYF. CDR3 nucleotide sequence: TGTGCCAGCAGTCCCCAGGGGGCCGCGCCGGAGGAGCAGTACTTC.

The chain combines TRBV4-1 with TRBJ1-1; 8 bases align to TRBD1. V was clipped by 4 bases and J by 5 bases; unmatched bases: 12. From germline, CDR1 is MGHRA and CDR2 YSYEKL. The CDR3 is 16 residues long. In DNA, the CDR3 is TGCGCCAGCAGCCCCCGGACAGGGACGCTGGGAACTGAAGCTTTCTTT. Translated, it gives CASSPRTGTLGTEAFF.

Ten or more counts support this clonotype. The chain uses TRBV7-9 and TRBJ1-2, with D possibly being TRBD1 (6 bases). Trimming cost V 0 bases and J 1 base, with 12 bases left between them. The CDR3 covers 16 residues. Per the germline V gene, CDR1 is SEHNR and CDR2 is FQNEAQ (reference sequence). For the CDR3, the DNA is TGTGCCAGCAGCTTAGCTCGGACAGAGATTAACTATGGCTACACCTTC. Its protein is CASSLARTEINYGYTF.

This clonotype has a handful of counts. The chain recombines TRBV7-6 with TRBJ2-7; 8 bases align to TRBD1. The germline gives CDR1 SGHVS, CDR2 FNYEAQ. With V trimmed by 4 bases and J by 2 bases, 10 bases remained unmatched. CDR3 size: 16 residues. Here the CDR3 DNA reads TGTGCCAGCAGCTCAAGACAGGGGAATCAACCCTACGAGCAGTACTTC. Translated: CASSSRQGNQPYEQYF.

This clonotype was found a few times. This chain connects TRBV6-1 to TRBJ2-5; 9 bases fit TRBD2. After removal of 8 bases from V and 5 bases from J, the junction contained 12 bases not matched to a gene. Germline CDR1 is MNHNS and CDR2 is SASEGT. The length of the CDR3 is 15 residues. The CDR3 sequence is CASQGLAGFSETQYF. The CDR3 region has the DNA TGTGCCAGCCAGGGGCTAGCGGGGTTCTCGGAGACCCAGTACTTC.